This TCR beta chain derives from a study of cytomegalovirus exposure and HLA in healthy donors. A remark on this clone: Antigen unknown.

Vbeta (60) and Jbeta (13) primers were used in the PCR. This table comes from immunoSEQ multiplex PCR, and its TCRdb copy is limited to in-frame clones, with some not included. The data hold 150,000 or so clones, with 65% to 85% observed a single time. The CDR3 has 15 amino acids. The germline CDR1 and CDR2 sequences are MGHRA and YSYEKL. V shed 4 bases and J 5 bases; nucleotides not matched to a gene: 7. Findings of the study overall: A prior analysis recorded that most TCR beta V segments were productive about 87% or about 30% of the time.

The origin of this receptor is a woman aged 50 to 65 in good health and CMV-seropositive. The chain is built from TRBV4-1 and TRBJ2-3, with 9 positions matching TRBD2. Sequenced: PBMCs. In DNA form, the CDR3 reads TGCGCCAGCAGCCGGGCTAGCGGGATGAAAGATACGCAGTATTTT. Protein product: CASSRASGMKDTQYF.